This record concerns one T cell receptor (beta chain) sequence. The target antigen is unknown. The data stem from a study of OX40 agonist ivuxolimab in advanced cancers. Whole-study context: Among those treated, three patients had partial responses, one with hepatocellular carcinoma and two with cutaneous melanoma. Study-level points and caveats: Compared with CD4+, CD8+ T cells on average had more expanded clones.

The protocol was immunoSEQ multiplex PCR, while the TCRdb copy is restricted to in-frame clones and leaves out a portion. The table records under 80,000 clones, around 90% of them present only once. The CDR3 spans 17 residues. Trimming cost V 5 bases and J 0 bases; bases outside gene matches: 6. Per the germline V gene, CDR1 is LNHDA and CDR2 is SQIVND (reference sequence). This chain uses TRBV19 with TRBJ2-1, with TRBD2 matching 11 bases. This sequence was found in an adult with an advanced solid tumor such as melanoma, head and neck, liver or kidney cancer. The sequencing used CD4+ or CD8+ T cells sorted from blood, collected in a trial of the OX40 agonist ivuxolimab. CDR3 loop: CASSRLAGSRSYNEQFF. CDR3 bases: TGTGCCAGTAGTCGACTAGCGGGATCCCGCTCCTACAATGAGCAGTTCTTC.